This paragraph covers one T cell receptor (beta chain) sequence. Trimming at V came to 5 bases and at J to 6 bases, leaving 10 bases not matched to a gene. CDR3 length equals 15 residues. Germline V gives CDR1 SEHNR, CDR2 FQNEAQ (reference sequence). Original analysis: Nucleated cell counts were estimated from reference gene primer amplification. This table comes from immunoSEQ multiplex PCR, and its TCRdb copy is limited to in-frame clones, with some not included. The V and J calls and clone size were taken over from that table, and D and trimming were inferred from the DNA. The table lists roughly 100,000 clones, 81% of them singletons. This sample is drawn from a study of blood T cell repertoires in COVID-19. Across the study: Samples representing acute and convalescent COVID-19 were sourced from the United States, Italy and Spain. Nucleic acid was either cDNA or gDNA, and it came from T cells, B-cell-depleted T cells, or PBMCs.

This chain uses TRBV7-9 with TRBJ1-2; 9 bases line up with TRBD1. The sequenced sample consisted of peripheral blood. The TCR comes from a man aged 55 to 70 with acute or convalescent COVID-19. CDR3 sequence: CASSPRGTGTDGYTF. The CDR3 nucleotides are TGTGCCAGCAGCCCGAGGGGGACAGGGACCGATGGCTACACCTTC.